This T cell receptor beta chain came from a study of blood T cell repertoires in COVID-19. As processed by the authors: By means of reference gene primer amplification, nucleated cell counts were estimated. TCRdb keeps only in-frame clones here, not all; method: immunoSEQ multiplex PCR. The D gene and trimming were derived from the DNA, and the V and J assignments and clone size from that table. The sample has approximately 140,000 clones, around 86% seen once. This CDR3 contains 14 residues. In germline, CDR1 is LGHNA, CDR2 YSLEER. V was shortened by 0 bases and J by 13 bases, with 13 bases between the two germline ends.

The specimen sequenced was peripheral blood. The chain combines TRBV4-3 with TRBJ1-6; no firm D call. The TCR originated in a man aged 70 or older with acute or convalescent COVID-19. This CDR3 reads CASSQDLRTDPLHF. The CDR3 DNA is TGCGCCAGCAGCCAAGATCTGCGGACTGATCCCCTCCACTTT.